One sample yielded the 4 T cell receptor beta chains listed below, sequenced in a study of cytotoxic CD8 clonotypes in ibrutinib-treated CLL. Sequencing used immunoSEQ multiplex PCR; TCRdb keeps in-frame clones, though not all of them. The sample yields roughly 42,000 clones, around 67% seen once. This sample comprised PBMCs, obtained at disease progression, from a patient treated with ibrutinib. Receptors were obtained from a human donor with chronic lymphocytic leukemia.

The chain uses TRBV6-6 and TRBJ1-1; possible D gene TRBD1, 5 bases. The CDR3 consists of 15 residues. Germline CDR1 reads MNHNY; CDR2 reads SVGAGI (reference sequence). V shed 6 bases and J shed 0 bases, with 14 bases lying between them. DNA for the CDR3: TGTGCCAGCAGCTATCCCGTGGGACTGAACACTGAAGCTTTCTTT. It encodes CASSYPVGLNTEAFF.

This chain joins TRBV6-1 and TRBJ2-5; TRBD1 or TRBD2 may be the D gene (5 bases each). V was trimmed by 5 bases and J by 2 bases, leaving 15 bases between them. This CDR3 spans 15 amino acids. CDR1 is MNHNS and CDR2 is SASEGT in the germline V gene. The DNA of the CDR3 is TGTGCCAGCAGTTTGGGGGACCCCGGGCAAGAGACCCAGTACTTC. Translation: CASSLGDPGQETQYF.

This clone was observed a single time. V is TRBV20-1 and J is TRBJ1-2; possible D gene TRBD1, 5 bases. The ends were cut back, 5 bases at V and 5 bases at J, with 9 bases in the middle. The CDR3 is made up of 11 amino acids. The germline V gene has CDR1 DFQATT and CDR2 SNEGSKA (reference sequence). CDR3 sequence (DNA): TGCAGTGCTGAAGCAGGGTATGGCTACACCTTC. Translation gives CSAEAGYGYTF.

This chain joins TRBV7-6 and TRBJ2-7, with D possibly matching TRBD1 (6 bases). The CDR3 covers 14 residues. From germline, CDR1 is SGHVS and CDR2 FNYEAQ. The germline V and J ends were trimmed by 1 base and 2 bases, with 9 bases remaining between them. The DNA for the CDR3 is TGTGCCAGCAGCTTAGATAGGGGGACCTACGAGCAGTACTTC. The encoded protein is CASSLDRGTYEQYF.